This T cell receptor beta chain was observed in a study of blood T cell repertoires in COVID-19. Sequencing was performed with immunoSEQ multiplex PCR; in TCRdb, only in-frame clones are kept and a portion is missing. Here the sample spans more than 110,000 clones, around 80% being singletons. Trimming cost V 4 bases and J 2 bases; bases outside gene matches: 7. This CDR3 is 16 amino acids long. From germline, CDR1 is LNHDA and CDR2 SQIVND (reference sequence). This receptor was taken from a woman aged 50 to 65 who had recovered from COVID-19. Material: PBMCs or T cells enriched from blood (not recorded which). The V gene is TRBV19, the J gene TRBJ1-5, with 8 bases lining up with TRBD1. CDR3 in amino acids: CASSRTGSLGNQPQHF. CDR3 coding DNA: TGTGCCAGTAGTAGGACAGGGTCCCTAGGCAATCAGCCCCAGCATTTT.